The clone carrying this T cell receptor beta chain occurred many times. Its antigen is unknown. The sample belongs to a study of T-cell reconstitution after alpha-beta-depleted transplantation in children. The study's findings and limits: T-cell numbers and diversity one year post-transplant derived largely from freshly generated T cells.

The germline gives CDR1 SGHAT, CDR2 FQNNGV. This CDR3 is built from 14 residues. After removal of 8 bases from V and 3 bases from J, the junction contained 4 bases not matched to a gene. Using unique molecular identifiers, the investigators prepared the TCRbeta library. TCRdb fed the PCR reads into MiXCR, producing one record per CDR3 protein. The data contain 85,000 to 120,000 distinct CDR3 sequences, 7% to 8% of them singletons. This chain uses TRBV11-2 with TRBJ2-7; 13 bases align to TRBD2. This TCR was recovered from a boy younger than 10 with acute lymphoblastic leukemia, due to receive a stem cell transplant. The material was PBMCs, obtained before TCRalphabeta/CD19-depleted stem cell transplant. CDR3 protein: CASRTSGGVYEQYF. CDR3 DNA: TGTGCCAGCCGGACTAGCGGGGGCGTCTACGAGCAGTACTTC.